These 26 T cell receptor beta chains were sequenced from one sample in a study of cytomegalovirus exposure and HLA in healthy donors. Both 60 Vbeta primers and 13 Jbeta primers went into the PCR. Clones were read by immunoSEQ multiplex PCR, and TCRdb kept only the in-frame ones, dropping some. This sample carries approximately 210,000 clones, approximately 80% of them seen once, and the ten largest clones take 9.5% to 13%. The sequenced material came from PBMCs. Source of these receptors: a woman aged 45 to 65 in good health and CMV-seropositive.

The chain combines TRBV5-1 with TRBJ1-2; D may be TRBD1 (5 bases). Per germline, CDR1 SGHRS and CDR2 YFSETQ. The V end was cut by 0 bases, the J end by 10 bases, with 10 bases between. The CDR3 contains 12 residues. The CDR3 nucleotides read TGCGCCAGCAGCTTGGCCCGGGGGGACTACACCTTC. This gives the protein CASSLARGDYTF.

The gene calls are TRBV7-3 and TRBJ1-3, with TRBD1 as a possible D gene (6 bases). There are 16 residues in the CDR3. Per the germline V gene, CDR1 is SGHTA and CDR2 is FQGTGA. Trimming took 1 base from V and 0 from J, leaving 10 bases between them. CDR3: CASSLMGTYSGNTIYF. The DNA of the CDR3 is TGTGCCAGCAGCTTAATGGGGACATACTCTGGAAACACCATATATTTT.

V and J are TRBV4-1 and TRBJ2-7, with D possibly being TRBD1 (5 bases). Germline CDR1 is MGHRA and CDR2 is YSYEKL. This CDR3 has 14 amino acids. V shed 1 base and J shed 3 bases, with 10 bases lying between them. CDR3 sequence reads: CASSQGTFFYEQYF. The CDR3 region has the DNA TGCGCCAGCAGCCAAGGGACATTTTTCTACGAGCAGTACTTC.

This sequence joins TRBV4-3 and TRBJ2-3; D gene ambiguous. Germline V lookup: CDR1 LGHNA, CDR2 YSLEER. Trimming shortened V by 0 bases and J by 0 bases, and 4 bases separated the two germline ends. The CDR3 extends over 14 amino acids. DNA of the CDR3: TGCGCCAGCAGCCAAGATATTAGCACAGATACGCAGTATTTT. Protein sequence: CASSQDISTDTQYF.

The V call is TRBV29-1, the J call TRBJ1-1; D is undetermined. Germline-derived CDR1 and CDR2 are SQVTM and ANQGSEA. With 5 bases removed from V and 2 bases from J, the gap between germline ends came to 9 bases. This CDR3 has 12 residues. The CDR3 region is CSVSTVNTEAFF. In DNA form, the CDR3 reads TGCAGCGTTTCCACGGTTAACACTGAAGCTTTCTTT.

The CDR3 protein is CASSLLPGLAGGRDNEQFF. In nucleotides, the CDR3 is TGTGCCAGCAGCCTGCTACCGGGACTAGCGGGGGGCCGCGACAATGAGCAGTTCTTC. The chain is built from TRBV5-6 and TRBJ2-1; the match to TRBD2 covers 15 bases. J gave up 5 bases and V 4 bases, and 13 bases lay outside the gene matches. Germline values: CDR1 SGHDT, CDR2 YYEEEE. The CDR3 covers 19 residues. Together with reference TRBV5-6 and TRBJ2-1, the CDR3 gives the full variable domain: DAGVTQSPTHLIKTRGQQVTLRCSPKSGHDTVSWYQQALGQGPQFIFQYYEEEERQRGNFPDRFSGHQFPNYSSELNVNALLLGDSALYLCASSLLPGLAGGRDNEQFFGPGTRLTVL.

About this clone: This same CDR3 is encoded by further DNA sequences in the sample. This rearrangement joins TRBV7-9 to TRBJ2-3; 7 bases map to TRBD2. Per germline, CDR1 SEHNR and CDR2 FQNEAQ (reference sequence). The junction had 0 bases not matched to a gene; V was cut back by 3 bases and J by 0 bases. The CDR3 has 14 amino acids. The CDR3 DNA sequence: TGTGCCAGCAGCTTGCGGGGGAGCACAGATACGCAGTATTTT. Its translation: CASSLRGSTDTQYF.

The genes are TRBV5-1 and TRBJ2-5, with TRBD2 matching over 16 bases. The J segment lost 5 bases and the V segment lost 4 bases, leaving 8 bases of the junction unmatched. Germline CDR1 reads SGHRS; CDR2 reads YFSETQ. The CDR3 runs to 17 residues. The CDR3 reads CASSPGTSGGAWETQYF. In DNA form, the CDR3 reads TGCGCCAGCAGCCCCGGGACTAGCGGGGGGGCCTGGGAGACCCAGTACTTC.

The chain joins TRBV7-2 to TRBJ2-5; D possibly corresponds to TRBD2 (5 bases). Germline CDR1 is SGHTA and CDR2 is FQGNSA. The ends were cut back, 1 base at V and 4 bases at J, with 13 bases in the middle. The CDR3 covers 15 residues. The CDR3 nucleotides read TGTGCCAGCAGCTTAGAACTAGATGTTGGAGAGACCCAGTACTTC. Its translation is CASSLELDVGETQYF.

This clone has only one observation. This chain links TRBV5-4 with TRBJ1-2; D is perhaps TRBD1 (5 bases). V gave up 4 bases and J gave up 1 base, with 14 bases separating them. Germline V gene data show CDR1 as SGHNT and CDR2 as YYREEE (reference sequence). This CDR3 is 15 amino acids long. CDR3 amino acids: CASSAPRDSNYGYTF. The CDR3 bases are TGTGCCAGCAGCGCCCCGAGAGACAGTAACTATGGCTACACCTTC. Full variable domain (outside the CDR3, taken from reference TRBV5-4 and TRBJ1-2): ETGVTQSPTHLIKTRGQQVTLRCSSQSGHNTVSWYQQALGQGPQFIFQYYREEENGRGNFPPRFSGLQFPNYSSELNVNALELDDSALYLCASSAPRDSNYGYTFGSGTRLTVV.

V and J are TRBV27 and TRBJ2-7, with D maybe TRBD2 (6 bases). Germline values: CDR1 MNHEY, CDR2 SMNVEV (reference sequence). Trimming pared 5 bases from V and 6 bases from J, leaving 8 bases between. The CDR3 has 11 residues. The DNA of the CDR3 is TGTGCCAGCAGTGGGGGGAGCGAGCAGTACTTC. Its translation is CASSGGSEQYF.

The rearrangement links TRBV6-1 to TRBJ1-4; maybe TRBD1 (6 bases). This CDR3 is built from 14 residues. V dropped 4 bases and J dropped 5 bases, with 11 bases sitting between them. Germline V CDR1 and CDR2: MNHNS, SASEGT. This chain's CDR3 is CASSVAGVNEKLFF. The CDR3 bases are TGTGCCAGCAGTGTGGCAGGGGTGAATGAAAAACTGTTTTTT.

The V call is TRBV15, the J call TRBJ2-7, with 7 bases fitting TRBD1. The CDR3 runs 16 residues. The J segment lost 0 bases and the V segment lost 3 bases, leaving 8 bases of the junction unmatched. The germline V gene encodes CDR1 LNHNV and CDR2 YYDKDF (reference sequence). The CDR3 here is CATSSRRTGGSYEQYF. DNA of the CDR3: TGTGCCACCAGCAGCCGAAGGACAGGCGGCTCCTACGAGCAGTACTTC.

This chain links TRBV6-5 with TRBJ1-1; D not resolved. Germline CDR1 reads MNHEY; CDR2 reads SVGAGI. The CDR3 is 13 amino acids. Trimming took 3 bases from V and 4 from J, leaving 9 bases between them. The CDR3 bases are TGTGCCAGCAGTTATGTCGGAGGCACTGAAGCTTTCTTT. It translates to CASSYVGGTEAFF.

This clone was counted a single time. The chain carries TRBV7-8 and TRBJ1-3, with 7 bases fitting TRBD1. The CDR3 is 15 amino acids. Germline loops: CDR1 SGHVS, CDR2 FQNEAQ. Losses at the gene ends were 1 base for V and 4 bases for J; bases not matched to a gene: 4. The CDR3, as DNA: TGTGCCAGCAGCTTAGTAAGGACAGGAGGAAACACCATATATTTT. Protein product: CASSLVRTGGNTIYF.

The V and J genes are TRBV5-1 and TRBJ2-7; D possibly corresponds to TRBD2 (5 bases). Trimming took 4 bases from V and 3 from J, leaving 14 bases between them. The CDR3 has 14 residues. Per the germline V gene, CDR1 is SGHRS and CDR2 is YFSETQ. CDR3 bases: TGCGCCAGCAGCGAACCCGGACTCGTCTACGAGCAGTACTTC. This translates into CASSEPGLVYEQYF.

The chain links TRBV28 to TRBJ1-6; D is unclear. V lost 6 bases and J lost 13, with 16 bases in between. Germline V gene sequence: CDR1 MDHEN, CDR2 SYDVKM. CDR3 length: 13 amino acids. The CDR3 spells CASSDTRMAPLHF. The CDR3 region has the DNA TGTGCCAGCAGCGATACCAGGATGGCCCCCCTCCACTTT.

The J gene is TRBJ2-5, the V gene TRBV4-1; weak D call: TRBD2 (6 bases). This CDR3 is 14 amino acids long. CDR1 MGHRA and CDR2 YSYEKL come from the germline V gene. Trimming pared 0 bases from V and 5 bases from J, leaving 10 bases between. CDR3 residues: CASSQEEGRETQYF. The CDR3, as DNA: TGCGCCAGCAGCCAAGAGGAGGGTCGCGAGACCCAGTACTTC.

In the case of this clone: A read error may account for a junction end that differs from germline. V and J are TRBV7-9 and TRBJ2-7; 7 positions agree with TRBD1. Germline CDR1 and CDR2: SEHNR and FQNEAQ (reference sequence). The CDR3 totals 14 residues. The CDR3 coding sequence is TGTTCCAGCAGCTTAGACCAGGGGGTTTACGAGCAGTACTTC. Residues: CSSSLDQGVYEQYF.

The CDR3 DNA is TGTGCCAGCAGTGTCGACAGGGGTCGGAACACTGAAGCTTTCTTT. Translation gives CASSVDRGRNTEAFF. The chain employs TRBV6-1 and TRBJ1-1; 8 bases match TRBD1. Per the germline V gene, CDR1 is MNHNS and CDR2 is SASEGT. J was trimmed by 1 base and V by 4 bases; bases with no gene match: 5. The CDR3 is 15 residues long.

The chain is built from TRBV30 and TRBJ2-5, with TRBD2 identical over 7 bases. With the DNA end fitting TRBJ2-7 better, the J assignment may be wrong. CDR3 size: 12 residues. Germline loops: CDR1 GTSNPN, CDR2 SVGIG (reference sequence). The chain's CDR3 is CAWSWGGYEQYF. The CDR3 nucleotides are TGTGCCTGGAGCTGGGGGGGGTACGAGCAGTACTTC.

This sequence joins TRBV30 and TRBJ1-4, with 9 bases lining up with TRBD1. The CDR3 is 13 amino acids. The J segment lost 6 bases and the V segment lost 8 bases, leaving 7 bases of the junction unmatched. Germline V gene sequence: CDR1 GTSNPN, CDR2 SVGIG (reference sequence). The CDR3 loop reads CAGRDRADEKLFF. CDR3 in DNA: TGTGCCGGACGGGACAGGGCGGATGAAAAACTGTTTTTT.

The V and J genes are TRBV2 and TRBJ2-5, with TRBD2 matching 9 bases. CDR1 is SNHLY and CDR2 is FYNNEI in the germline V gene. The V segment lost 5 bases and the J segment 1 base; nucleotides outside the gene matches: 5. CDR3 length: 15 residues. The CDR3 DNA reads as TGTGCCAGCAGTCTAGCGGGGCCTGTCCAAGAGACCCAGTACTTC. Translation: CASSLAGPVQETQYF.

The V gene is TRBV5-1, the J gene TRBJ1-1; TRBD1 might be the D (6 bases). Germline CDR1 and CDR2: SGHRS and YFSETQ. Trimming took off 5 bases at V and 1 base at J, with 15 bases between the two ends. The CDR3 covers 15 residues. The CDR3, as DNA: TGCGCCAGCAGGCCTAACAGGGTTCGGAACACTGAAGCTTTCTTT. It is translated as CASRPNRVRNTEAFF.

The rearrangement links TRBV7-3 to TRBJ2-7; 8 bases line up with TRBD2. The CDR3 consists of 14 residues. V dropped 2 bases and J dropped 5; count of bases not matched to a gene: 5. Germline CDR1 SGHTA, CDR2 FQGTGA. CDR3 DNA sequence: TGTGCCAGCAGCTTAGGTCTAGCGGGCGACGAGCAGTACTTC. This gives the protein CASSLGLAGDEQYF.

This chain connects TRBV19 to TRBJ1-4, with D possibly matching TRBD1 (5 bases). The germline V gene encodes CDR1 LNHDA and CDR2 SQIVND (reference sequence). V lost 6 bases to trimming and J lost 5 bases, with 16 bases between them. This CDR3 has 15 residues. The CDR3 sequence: CASSAAGGRNEKLFF. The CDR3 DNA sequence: TGTGCCAGTAGCGCCGCGGGGGGACGAAATGAAAAACTGTTTTTT. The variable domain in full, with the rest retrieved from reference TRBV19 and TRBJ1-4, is DGGITQSPKYLFRKEGQNVTLSCEQNLNHDAMYWYRQDPGQGLRLIYYSQIVNDFQKGDIAEGYSVSREKKESFPLTVTSAQKNPTAFYLCASSAAGGRNEKLFFGSGTQLSVL.